The clone carrying this T cell receptor (beta chain) was detected a few times. This sample is part of a study of beta chain features in type 1 diabetes. Expressed TCRB transcripts got sequenced, as all isolated RNA was reverse transcribed. TCRdb keeps only in-frame clones here, not all; method: immunoSEQ multiplex PCR. The sample lists more than 150,000 clones, over 8.5% occurring once. Sequencing input: central memory CD4+ T cells from blood. The clonotype comes from a man aged 18 to 29 in good health.

This CDR3 reads CASSTGTAYEQYF. The CDR3 bases are TGTGCCAGCAGTACCGGGACAGCCTACGAGCAGTACTTC. J is TRBJ2-7 and V is TRBV5-6; 7 bases match TRBD1. This CDR3 contains 13 residues. Germline CDR1 reads SGHDT; CDR2 reads YYEEEE. Trimming cost V 5 bases and J 2 bases; bases outside gene matches: 4.